Included here is one TCR beta chain sequence, with context. What antigen it recognizes has not been identified. Base qualities are missing; no much larger clone stands one base away. The data belong to a study of cytomegalovirus exposure and HLA in healthy donors (dated by TCRdb to 2017 to 2019). In terms of the full investigation: An earlier analysis of roughly 630 of the donors reported roughly 270 Gb of sequence data and 100 million to 140 million unique TCR beta sequences from some 180 million T cells. An early release that covered 640 HLA-typed donors contained approximately 300 gigabases of sequencing data and around 85 million unique TCR sequences. The genetic ancestry cluster associated with self-reported Caucasian donors included around four fifths of the roughly 390 genotyped donors. The aim of the study was to test whether cataloging public T cell receptors could identify signatures of past pathogen exposure. The T cell repertoires of around 730 subjects were profiled by immunosequencing and related to cytomegalovirus serostatus. Along with the approximately 620-subject first cohort, a separate validation cohort of over 90 different subjects was used. To predict cytomegalovirus infection status, the study combined high-throughput TCR immunosequencing, statistical association of individual TCRs with disease status, and machine learning. In a later analysis, previously published TCR beta repertoires from hundreds of donors were re-analyzed and high-resolution HLA genotyping was added so that TCR occurrence patterns could be studied. Rather than using new phenotypic data, the later analysis identified candidate immune exposures from TCR beta sequences and from how often those sequences occurred across donors. An earlier analysis of some 500 of the donors used high-throughput TCR beta sequencing to judge whether each TCR beta V gene segment behaved as functional or pseudogenic. Alongside the repertoire data, information on donor age, sex, ethnicity and CMV serostatus was compiled. In a later genetic analysis, genome-wide SNP genotypes for about 65% of the roughly 670 donors were used, and that subset was treated as a discovery cohort. Every discovery cohort repertoire had been produced on one sequencing platform. Class I and class II HLA loci were covered by the typing at four-digit resolution. Typing coverage differed by locus: A, B, C, DRB1 and DQB1 were typed in roughly 620-640 donors, DQA1 in 522, DPA1 in some 600, and DPB1 in 450 to 490. Because of strong linkage in the cohort, four or five DR-DQ haplotypes were treated as single units for association and clustering. Among some 400 genotyped donors of the cohort, an average of 235,054 unique TCR beta nucleotide sequences were sequenced per donor, roughly 20% of them non-productive.

The CDR3 holds 16 amino acids from the cysteine to the phenylalanine. The entry retains the CDR3 DNA only, 48 bases that are in frame from base 1. Germline trimming: 4 bases from V, 4 bases from J; junction bases outside gene matches: 13. The germline V gene (reference sequence) gives CDR1 as MNHEY and CDR2 as SMNVEV. In total, roughly 670 healthy bone marrow donors made up the cohort. Cohort members were all nominally healthy when sampled, although unrecorded immune exposures were likely present. The donor was CMV seronegative and was included in the group of over 300 seronegative cohort members. Each donor provided a peripheral blood sample, and peripheral blood mononuclear cells were used for TCR beta sequencing. The Qiagen DNeasy Blood Extraction Kit was used to extract genomic DNA from the blood cell samples. The research as a whole found: A few of the identified cytomegalovirus-associated TCR beta chains were confirmed in vitro to be specific for cytomegalovirus antigens. Broadly in line with IMGT annotations, most TCR beta V segments showed up in productive rearrangements about 87% or about 30% of the time in an earlier analysis of around 600 of the donors. Several of the top co-occurrence clusters appeared to be linked to parvovirus B19, influenza, CMV and Epstein-Barr virus, according to a later analysis. According to a later genetic analysis, donors in an Asian-associated ancestry cluster had fewer N-insertions in productive TCRs than the approximately 700-donor mean. Around 16 rarely observed V segments, including chromosome 9 orphons, were excluded from the earlier analysis of approximately 500 of the donors because counts were too low. At a false discovery rate of 0.05, a later analysis linked about 17,000 TCR beta sequences to specific HLA alleles. According to a later analysis, most CMV-associated TCR beta chains appeared to be HLA-restricted, and the HLA associations seemed to be driven largely by CMV exposure. A later analysis found that HLA-associated TCR beta chains were more clonally expanded and had lower generation probabilities than equally common non-associated chains. The authors suggested that the approach could potentially be extended to other disease states and immunological phenotypes. The 87-base-pair reads could not distinguish some IMGT-functional V segments, including TRBV6-2 and TRBV6-3, so those segments were excluded. The only immune exposure information available for the cohort was CMV serostatus. The cohort was sequenced for TCR beta chains only, and without alpha or paired-chain data the features that could be detected were limited. An association between a missense DCLRE1C variant and V-gene and J-gene trimming of TCR beta chains was found in a later genetic analysis and replicated in an independent cohort. In a later analysis, TCR association rates were found to vary across HLA loci, with the most associated TCRs seen for DRB1 alleles and the fewest for HLA-C alleles. A cluster of highly shared sequence variants was judged likely to represent a technical artifact of the sequencing pipeline. In the study, 150 to 200 TCR beta chains were listed as associated with cytomegalovirus. The presence/absence analyses assumed that sequencing depth was roughly uniform across donors, and that assumption may not be true. A further reported finding was that TCR beta sequences accurately predicted the HLA-A and HLA-B alleles for most subjects in the first cohort. Strong co-occurrence of HLA alleles, especially DR and DQ, made assigning TCR associations to individual alleles difficult. The classifier was reported to diagnose cytomegalovirus status with high specificity and sensitivity in both the original and validation cohorts. Because HLA typing was unavailable for some donors at each locus, only the typed subset was used in association tests. Correlated functional status among segregating V segments might be attributable to linkage disequilibrium, but an unknown experimental factor could not be ruled out. Most TCR sequences were observed very rarely across donors, whereas some public TCRs were present in many individuals.

Libraries were prepared through the immunoSEQ multiplex PCR assay. A mixture of 60 forward primers for TCR Vbeta segments and 13 reverse primers for TCR Jbeta segments was used in the multiplex PCR. The CDR3 region of rearranged TCR beta genes was amplified from genomic DNA with a multiplex PCR assay. Amplified TCR beta libraries were sequenced as 87-base-pair reads on the Illumina HiSeq System. From the authors' description of their analysis: In a later analysis, 80 million or so unique TCR beta chains were counted across the 650 to 750 repertoires, and approximately 11 million of these chains were shared by at least two donors. Raw reads were error-corrected and collapsed into unique sequences with a nearest-neighbor algorithm that merged closely related sequences to remove PCR and sequencing errors. CDR3 sequences were aligned to IMGT reference sequences to assign V, D and J gene segments. Each retained sequence needed at least a six-nucleotide match to both a V gene segment and a J gene segment. Rearrangements were classified as productive when the CDR3 lacked stop codons and remained in frame with V and J, and all other rearrangements were classified as non-productive. Following IMGT convention, CDR3 was defined as the stretch from the second conserved V-encoded cysteine up to the conserved J-encoded phenylalanine. Sequences without an unambiguous match to a single V gene segment were excluded from the earlier analysis of 450 to 650 of the donors. In an earlier analysis of about 590 of the donors, a V segment was called functional when productive rearrangements were above 56.7%, and segregating when the standard deviation between donors exceeded 5%. To diagnose cytomegalovirus status from the catalog of TCR beta chain sequences, a statistical classification framework was built. In a later analysis, TCR nucleotide sequences were compared against IMGT/GENE-DB human TR gene sequences so that V and J genes could be assigned. In a later analysis, CDR3 sequences and most-parsimonious VDJ recombination scenarios were assigned using the TCRdist pipeline. In a later analysis, each TCR beta chain was defined by its CDR3 amino acid sequence together with its V-gene family, and reads lacking a unique V-gene family were excluded. As a way to deal with suspected cross-contamination and a sequencing artifact, a later analysis dropped more than 500 nucleotide sequences that were highly shared and had low generation probability. In a later analysis, a clonal expansion index for each public chain was calculated from normalized within-repertoire ranks of inferred template counts. Generation probabilities in a later analysis came from a VDJ recombination model fitted to out-of-frame rearrangements, and those results were checked against IGoR. Hypergeometric tests were used in a later analysis to score TCR-TCR, TCR-HLA and TCR-CMV co-occurrence, with a repertoire-size bias correction applied to the TCR pairs. False discovery rates were estimated in a later analysis by permuting HLA or CMV assignments 20 times. In a later analysis, co-occurring TCRs were grouped with DBSCAN, and TCRdist sequence similarity was added when clustering was performed within HLA-allele-positive subsets. Repertoires with fewer than 30,000 or more than 120,000 public chains were left out of co-occurrence clustering, as were about five repertoires with anomalous nucleotide sharing. The table was pulled from immuneACCESS by TCRdb, which kept in-frame rearrangements only. Such tables lose some clones; where checked, under half of the loss comes from unresolved V genes, and the rest has no known cause. Clone size and V and J calls were adopted from that table, with D and trimming inferred from the DNA. This sample has approximately 210,000 clones in its table, and roughly 77% of those were observed once. The top ten clonotypes cover about 1.4% of the sample.

The sequencing sample was made of PBMCs. This chain joins TRBV27 to TRBJ2-7, and TRBD2 aligns with 7 junction nucleotides. The TCR was taken from a woman aged 50 to 60 in good health and CMV-seronegative. CDR3 reads: CASSSPASGERYEQYF. The DNA sequence follows: TGTGCCAGCAGTTCCCCCGCAAGCGGGGAACGGTACGAGCAGTACTTC.